Presented here are 23 T cell receptor beta chains from one specimen sequenced in a study of blood T cell repertoires in COVID-19. The data were produced by immunoSEQ multiplex PCR, yet TCRdb's version contains in-frame clones alone and is incomplete. The table includes some 110,000 clones, 86% detected once. The sequencing input was peripheral blood. These receptor sequences come from a man between 65 and 85 years old who had recovered from COVID-19.

The V call is TRBV7-9, the J call TRBJ2-7, with a tentative D call TRBD1 (6 bases). Trimming left V 2 bases short and J 6 bases short, with 8 bases between. Per the germline V gene, CDR1 is SEHNR and CDR2 is FQNEAQ (reference sequence). CDR3 length: 12 amino acids. In DNA, the CDR3 is TGTGCCAGCAGCTTATCAGGGGTCGAGCAGTACTTC. It is translated as CASSLSGVEQYF.

The chain couples TRBV5-1 to TRBJ1-2, with a tentative D call TRBD1 (6 bases). This CDR3 has 14 amino acids. V lost 1 base and J lost 3, with 10 bases in between. Germline assignment: CDR1 SGHRS and CDR2 YFSETQ. The CDR3 spells CASSLNPGDYGYTF. The CDR3 DNA reads TGCGCCAGCAGCTTGAACCCAGGGGACTATGGCTACACCTTC.

In this sample, this clone turned up once. The chain carries TRBV6-2 or TRBV6-3 and TRBJ2-7; 7 bases are shared with TRBD1. Germline loops: CDR1 MNHEY, CDR2 SVGEGT. V shed 6 bases and J 7 bases; nucleotides not matched to a gene: 15. CDR3 size: 15 residues. The CDR3 DNA follows: TGTGCCAGCAGCCCACAGGGGCCCCAATCGGAAGAGCAGTACTTC. Protein product: CASSPQGPQSEEQYF.

This clone has a handful of counts. The V gene is TRBV6-2 or TRBV6-3, the J gene TRBJ1-2; D may be TRBD1 (6 bases). Germline CDR1 reads MNHEY; CDR2 reads SVGEGT. The V gene lost 0 bases and the J gene lost 4 bases, with 9 bases spanning the gap. This CDR3 contains 14 residues. In DNA, the CDR3 is TGTGCCAGCAGTTACTCATCGGACAGCTATGGCTACACCTTC. It is translated as CASSYSSDSYGYTF.

The chain combines TRBV28 with TRBJ1-5, with D possibly matching TRBD1 (6 bases). The CDR3 runs 13 residues. The ends were cut back, 6 bases at V and 4 bases at J, with 10 bases in the middle. Germline-derived CDR1 and CDR2 are MDHEN and SYDVKM. CDR3 loop: CASSGTLNQPQHF. The CDR3 bases are TGTGCCAGCAGCGGGACACTTAATCAGCCCCAGCATTTT.

This sequence joins TRBV10-2 and TRBJ2-1, with 8 nucleotides matching TRBD1. V lost 4 bases, J lost 2 bases, and 13 bases stayed unmatched. This CDR3 is 18 amino acids long. Germline CDR1 is WSHSY and CDR2 is SAAADI. CDR3 DNA: TGCGCCAGCAGTGGTTCGAGGACAGGGAGCGAGACCTACAATGAGCAGTTCTTC. It specifies CASSGSRTGSETYNEQFF.

The rearrangement joins TRBV5-1 to TRBJ2-1, with 12 positions matching TRBD2. The trim removed 4 bases at V and 4 bases at J, leaving 3 bases unmatched. Germline V gene lookup returns CDR1 SGHRS and CDR2 YFSETQ. The CDR3 extends over 15 amino acids. The CDR3 DNA follows: TGCGCCAGCAGCCCCGGGACTAGCGGGTACAATGAGCAGTTCTTC. Translating gives CASSPGTSGYNEQFF.

The chain joins TRBV9 to TRBJ2-1, with 8 bases matching TRBD2. Germline-derived CDR1 and CDR2 are SGDLS and YYNGEE. J lost 6 bases, V lost 2 bases, and 10 bases had no gene match. CDR3 length equals 16 residues. CDR3 residues: CASSVLGGLEVNEQFF. The CDR3 DNA follows: TGTGCCAGCAGCGTCCTCGGGGGACTAGAGGTCAATGAGCAGTTCTTC. Drawing the rest from reference TRBV9 and TRBJ2-1, the complete variable domain is DSGVTQTPKHLITATGQRVTLRCSPRSGDLSVYWYQQSLDQGLQFLIQYYNGEERAKGNILERFSAQQFPDLHSELNLSSLELGDSALYFCASSVLGGLEVNEQFFGPGTRLTVL.

This sequence joins TRBV13 and TRBJ1-2; TRBD1 aligns across 8 bases. The trim removed 5 bases at V and 5 bases at J, leaving 7 bases unmatched. Germline V gene lookup returns CDR1 PRHDT and CDR2 FYEKMQ (reference sequence). The CDR3 covers 14 residues. In DNA form, the CDR3 reads TGTGCCAGCAGCCCACCGGGACAGGCATATGGCTACACCTTC. This encodes CASSPPGQAYGYTF. The variable domain in full, with the rest retrieved from reference TRBV13 and TRBJ1-2, is AAGVIQSPRHLIKEKRETATLKCYPIPRHDTVYWYQQGPGQDPQFLISFYEKMQSDKGSIPDRFSAQQFSDYHSELNMSSLELGDSALYFCASSPPGQAYGYTFGSGTRLTVV.

This sequence joins TRBV30 and TRBJ2-5, with TRBD1 matching 10 bases. The CDR3 is made up of 13 amino acids. The junction had 7 bases not matched to a gene; V was cut back by 0 bases and J by 12 bases. Germline-derived CDR1 and CDR2 are GTSNPN and SVGIG (reference sequence). DNA for the CDR3: TGTGCCTGGAGTGTACGGACCGGGACAGGGGAGTACTTC. Protein: CAWSVRTGTGEYF. The full variable domain, with the rest looked up from reference TRBV30 and TRBJ2-5, is SQTIHQWPATLVQPVGSPLSLECTVEGTSNPNLYWYRQAAGRGLQLLFYSVGIGQISSEVPQNLSASRPQDRQFILSSKKLLLSDSGFYLCAWSVRTGTGEYFGPGTRLLVL.

This clone was seen only once. The V gene is TRBV24-1, the J gene TRBJ1-2; TRBD1 aligns across 8 bases. V shed 3 bases and J 4 bases; nucleotides not matched to a gene: 9. In germline, CDR1 is KGHDR, CDR2 SFDVKD. The CDR3 is 16 amino acids. The CDR3 loop reads CATSDNGQGSVYGYTF. CDR3 nucleotides: TGTGCCACCAGTGATAACGGACAGGGTAGTGTCTATGGCTACACCTTC.

This rearrangement joins TRBV19 to TRBJ2-3, with TRBD2 identical over 9 bases. Unmatched junction bases numbered 6, after V lost 5 bases and J lost 6 bases. Per the germline V gene, CDR1 is LNHDA and CDR2 is SQIVND (reference sequence). CDR3 length equals 14 residues. This chain's CDR3 is CASSVAGGEDTQYF. The CDR3 region has the DNA TGTGCCAGTAGTGTCGCGGGGGGGGAGGATACGCAGTATTTT.

The chain carries TRBV5-5 and TRBJ1-2; D not resolved. Trimming shortened V by 1 base and J by 8 bases, and 9 bases separated the two germline ends. The CDR3 is made up of 12 amino acids. From germline, CDR1 is SGHKS and CDR2 YYEKEE (reference sequence). The CDR3 sequence: CASSLPTGGYTF. CDR3 nucleotides: TGTGCCAGCAGCTTGCCCACCGGGGGCTACACCTTC.

This clone has just a few counts. CDR3 residues: CASSTTGGSNQPQHF. CDR3 nucleotides: TGTGCCAGCAGCACTACAGGGGGCAGCAATCAGCCCCAGCATTTT. This rearrangement joins TRBV28 to TRBJ1-5; 9 bases are shared with TRBD1. Trimming cost V 6 bases and J 1 base; bases outside gene matches: 4. Germline-derived CDR1 and CDR2 are MDHEN and SYDVKM. The CDR3 contains 15 residues.

CDR3 in amino acids: CASSQRTSGGDEQYF. CDR3 DNA: TGCGCCAGCAGCCAAAGGACTAGCGGGGGGGACGAGCAGTACTTC. The rearrangement uses TRBV5-1 and TRBJ2-7, with 15 bases matching TRBD2. The germline CDR1 and CDR2 sequences are SGHRS and YFSETQ. The CDR3 extends over 15 amino acids. V gave up 4 bases and J gave up 5 bases; unmatched junction bases: 4.

CDR3 in amino acids: CASSQGDGGNTGELFF. CDR3 DNA: TGTGCCAGCAGCCAGGGGGACGGGGGTAACACCGGGGAGCTGTTTTTT. The chain is built from TRBV3-1 (or the pseudogene TRBV3-2) and TRBJ2-2; D possibly corresponds to TRBD2 (6 bases). The length of the CDR3 is 16 residues. The V end was cut by 3 bases, the J end by 2 bases, with 13 bases between. Germline CDR1 is LGHDT and CDR2 is YNNKEL (reference sequence).

This rearrangement joins TRBV5-1 to TRBJ2-7; maybe TRBD2 (6 bases). V shed 3 bases and J shed 3 bases, with 16 bases lying between them. CDR1 SGHRS and CDR2 YFSETQ come from the germline V gene. This CDR3 spans 15 amino acids. CDR3 loop: CASSSTEDYYYEQYF. DNA for the CDR3: TGCGCCAGCAGCTCAACGGAGGACTACTACTACGAGCAGTACTTC.

The V gene is TRBV19, the J gene TRBJ2-1; 9 bases agree with TRBD1. V lost 3 bases, J lost 15 bases, and 12 bases stayed unmatched. This CDR3 has 14 amino acids. Germline-derived CDR1 and CDR2 are LNHDA and SQIVND (reference sequence). The CDR3 loop is CASSIQLGGTGRFF. DNA of the CDR3: TGTGCCAGTAGTATTCAATTGGGTGGGACAGGGCGGTTCTTC.

The V and J genes are TRBV21-1 and TRBJ2-7; the D call in the table, TRBD2, was not verified against the DNA. TRBV21-1 corresponds to a pseudogene. The CDR3 has 13 amino acids. The CDR3 region is CASSKDRGYEQYF. The CDR3 DNA reads TGTGCCAGCAGCAAAGATAGAGGTTACGAGCAGTACTTC.

This clone showed up just once. This chain uses TRBV27 with TRBJ2-7; D is perhaps TRBD1 (6 bases). In germline, CDR1 is MNHEY, CDR2 SMNVEV (reference sequence). This CDR3 region has 14 residues. The V end was cut by 6 bases, the J end by 4 bases, with 16 bases between. Here the CDR3 DNA reads TGTGCCAGCAGCCCCTTCGGGACACTTTACGAGCAGTACTTC. It codes for CASSPFGTLYEQYF.

The sample holds a few counts of this clone. The V call is TRBV5-5, the J call TRBJ2-5; 8 bases align to TRBD2. The ends lost 2 bases at V and 5 bases at J; junction bases unmatched: 8. The CDR3 contains 15 residues. Germline V gene sequence: CDR1 SGHKS, CDR2 YYEKEE (reference sequence). The CDR3 spells CASSFSGTREETQYF. The CDR3 DNA reads as TGTGCCAGCAGCTTCTCCGGGACTAGGGAGGAGACCCAGTACTTC.

The chain employs TRBV7-3 and TRBJ2-2, with D possibly matching TRBD2 (5 bases). Germline CDR1 reads SGHTA; CDR2 reads FQGTGA. CDR3 length: 14 residues. V lost 1 base to trimming and J lost 6 bases, with 9 bases between them. For the CDR3, the DNA is TGTGCCAGCAGCTTAATGAGCGGCCCCGGGGAGCTGTTTTTT. Its protein product is CASSLMSGPGELFF.

V and J are TRBV6-5 and TRBJ2-7; 9 bases are shared with TRBD1. Germline values: CDR1 MNHEY, CDR2 SVGAGI. V lost 5 bases and J lost 5; bases outside the gene matches: 10. The CDR3 spans 15 residues. The CDR3 protein is CASSRAGQGSNEQYF. CDR3 in DNA: TGTGCCAGCAGTCGCGCCGGACAGGGGTCCAACGAGCAGTACTTC.